A selection of T cell receptor beta chains follows, all from one sample in a study of PD-L1 blockade in urothelial cancer. Method: immunoSEQ multiplex PCR; TCRdb's copy keeps in-frame clones and lacks some. The sample lists 50,000 or so clones; roughly 80% were seen once. This specimen was PBMCs, taken around atezolizumab (anti-PD-L1) treatment. These TCRs come from a man aged 65-85 years with urothelial cancer. Both conserved end residues are part of each CDR3. The order of the fields is D gene, J gene, clone size, V gene, CDR3 length, CDR3 protein, CDR3 DNA. D genes are given only for firm matches. Some rows mark clone size as missing; the rest say once, few, many or name a class of expanded clone.

-	TRBJ2-7	many	TRBV5-1	12	CASSLTGSEQYF	TGCGCCAGCAGCTTAACAGGGAGCGAGCAGTACTTC
TRBD1	TRBJ1-2	-	TRBV29-1	13	CSVEETGSGGYTF	TGCAGCGTTGAAGAGACAGGGTCAGGTGGCTACACCTTC
-	TRBJ1-5	-	TRBV6-1	16	CASSEEAGAGNQPQHF	TGTGCCAGCAGTGAAGAGGCAGGGGCAGGCAATCAGCCCCAGCATTTT
TRBD1	TRBJ1-2	-	TRBV10-3	13	CAISAHGQDGYTF	TGTGCCATCAGTGCCCATGGACAGGATGGCTACACCTTC
TRBD1	TRBJ1-2	-	TRBV18	14	CASSPPTGNYGYTF	TGTGCCAGCTCACCACCGACAGGGAACTATGGCTACACCTTC
-	TRBJ2-1	-	TRBV5-4	15	CASNFGGSEFNEQFF	TGTGCCAGCAACTTTGGCGGGTCGGAGTTTAATGAGCAGTTCTTC
TRBD2	TRBJ2-1	-	TRBV28	15	CASTGAGGSYNEQFF	TGTGCCAGCACCGGGGCCGGGGGGAGTTACAATGAGCAGTTCTTC
-	TRBJ2-5	-	TRBV4-2	14	CASSQDSGWGTQYF	TGTGCCAGCAGCCAAGATTCAGGGTGGGGGACCCAGTACTTC
TRBD2	TRBJ2-7	-	TRBV9	15	CASSGGLAGVNEQYF	TGTGCCAGCAGTGGGGGACTAGCGGGAGTAAACGAGCAGTACTTC
TRBD1	TRBJ2-1	-	TRBV6-6	15	CASSSTGARYNEQFF	TGTGCCAGCAGTTCCACAGGGGCAAGATACAATGAGCAGTTCTTC
-	TRBJ2-5	-	TRBV11-2	17	CASSQTSFNRLVETQYF	TGTGCCAGCAGCCAGACTAGTTTTAATCGGTTAGTCGAGACCCAGTACTTC
-	TRBJ2-5	-	TRBV7-2	14	CASSPIGGQETQYF	TGTGCCAGCAGCCCGATAGGGGGTCAAGAGACCCAGTACTTC
TRBD2	TRBJ2-1	-	TRBV5-1	14	CASSFTPGGNEQFF	TGCGCCAGCAGCTTCACTCCCGGGGGGAATGAGCAGTTCTTC
-	TRBJ1-5	-	TRBV2	15	CASSDWGPAYQPQHF	TGTGCCAGCAGTGATTGGGGCCCGGCATATCAGCCCCAGCATTTT
-	TRBJ2-7	-	TRBV9	14	CASSPQLAVGEQYF	TGTGCCAGCAGCCCTCAATTAGCGGTGGGGGAGCAGTACTTC
-	TRBJ2-1	once	TRBV7-6	14	CASSLVGINNEQFF	TGTGCCAGCAGCTTAGTCGGGATCAACAATGAGCAGTTCTTC
-	TRBJ2-1	-	TRBV5-1	15	CASSLAQGSYNEQFF	TGCGCCAGCAGCTTGGCCCAGGGCTCCTACAATGAGCAGTTCTTC
TRBD1	TRBJ2-2	-	TRBV15	17	CATSRDRGQGGTGELFF	TGTGCCACCAGCAGAGATCGGGGACAGGGCGGCACCGGGGAGCTGTTTTTT
-	TRBJ2-3	-	TRBV5-1	14	CASSLSGSTDTQYF	TGCGCCAGCAGCTTGAGCGGAAGCACAGATACGCAGTATTTT
-	TRBJ2-1	-	TRBV5-1	13	CASSLARRDEQFF	TGCGCCAGCAGCTTGGCGAGGCGGGATGAGCAGTTCTTC
TRBD2	TRBJ2-3	-	TRBV7-9	15	CASSLGAGADITQYF	TGTGCCAGCAGCTTGGGAGCGGGAGCCGATATTACGCAGTATTTT
-	TRBJ1-2	-	TRBV18	14	CASSQGQGNYGYTF	TGTGCCAGCTCACAGGGGCAGGGGAACTATGGCTACACCTTC
TRBD1	TRBJ2-7	once	TRBV10-1	12	CARDRGGYEQYF	TGCGCCAGGGACAGGGGGGGATACGAGCAGTACTTC
-	TRBJ1-2	-	TRBV10-1	13	CASSLDRSYGYTF	TGCGCCAGCAGTTTAGACAGGAGCTATGGCTACACCTTC
TRBD2	TRBJ2-3	once	TRBV2	15	CASRSGGASTDTQYF	TGTGCCAGCAGAAGCGGGGGTGCGAGCACAGATACGCAGTATTTT